A selection of T cell receptor beta chains follows, all from one sample in a study of T cell responses to AZD1222 COVID-19 vaccine. Sequenced by immunoSEQ multiplex PCR; TCRdb stores in-frame clones only, minus some. The data show around 140,000 clones, roughly nine tenths seen once. The source was peripheral blood, collected 28 days after the second AZD1222 dose. These receptors all come from an adult who received the AZD1222 COVID-19 vaccine. The CDR3 runs from the conserved cysteine through the conserved F or W.

j_call	v_call	cdr3_length	cdr3_aa
TRBJ1-5	TRBV21-1	18	CASSKALWDRKVDQPQHF
TRBJ2-3	TRBV2	13	CASTREIPDTQYF
TRBJ2-1	TRBV5-4	15	CASSLAASGSNEQFF
TRBJ2-3	TRBV30	15	CAWSVGTVGGDTQYF
TRBJ1-2	TRBV5-6	14	CASTTPTGYNGYTF
TRBJ2-7	TRBV10-3	17	CAISEEAAKYADYEQYF
TRBJ1-2	TRBV12-3/TRBV12-4	13	CASRGNPDYGYTF
TRBJ2-2	TRBV6-2/TRBV6-3	15	CASSTPTGNTGELFF
TRBJ1-5	TRBV6-1	15	CASSEARGSNQPQHF
TRBJ1-6	TRBV11-2	15	CASSLGQGFNSPLHF
TRBJ1-1	TRBV4-1	16	CASSPLGGLLNTEAFF
TRBJ1-1	TRBV6-5	12	CASSNQDTEAFF
TRBJ2-5	TRBV18	13	CASSPPPQETQYF
TRBJ1-1	TRBV3-1/TRBV3-2	13	CASSPGLNTEAFF
TRBJ2-7	TRBV24-1	11	CATSDLREQYF
TRBJ1-6	TRBV11-2	14	CASSPRTGEAPLHF
TRBJ1-6	TRBV21-1	18	CASSASAGVVPYNSPLHF
TRBJ2-1	TRBV11-2	15	CASSLPFRLALEQFF
TRBJ1-2	TRBV4-3	16	CASSQAGLGRGNGYTF
TRBJ2-1	TRBV11-2	16	CASSISGRVPSNEQFF
TRBJ1-1	TRBV28	11	CASNLRAEAFF
TRBJ2-1	TRBV10-3	11	CAIGPITEQFF
TRBJ1-5	TRBV7-2	15	CASSLVWGEYQPQHF
TRBJ1-1	TRBV27	14	CASSLGHANTEAFF
TRBJ1-1	TRBV6-5	14	CASSWARLNTEAFF
TRBJ1-2	TRBV19	17	CASSISRWTGANYGYTF
TRBJ1-5	TRBV7-9	17	CASSTSGTADSNQPQHF
TRBJ2-1	TRBV10-3	11	CAIGKEREQFF
TRBJ1-5	TRBV6-2/TRBV6-3	15	CASSKDRDSPQPQHF
TRBJ2-1	TRBV28	15	CASHISQVPYNEQFF
TRBJ2-5	TRBV2	15	CASSRQGPYQETQYF
TRBJ2-5	TRBV24-1	13	CATSDGAQETQYF
TRBJ1-1	TRBV12-3/TRBV12-4	12	CASREDNTEAFF
TRBJ2-2	TRBV30	16	CAWSGRQGTNTGELFF
TRBJ2-3	TRBV20-1	11	CSVGRTDTQYF
TRBJ2-3	TRBV5-1	15	CASSVTGLETDTQYF
TRBJ1-4	TRBV2	14	CASRRQYSDEKLFF
TRBJ2-7	TRBV5-5	18	CASRPRRDRRGDSYEQYF
TRBJ2-2	TRBV4-3	19	CASSQGLAGGRANTGELFF
TRBJ2-7	TRBV7-9	14	CASSSPLAVYEQYF